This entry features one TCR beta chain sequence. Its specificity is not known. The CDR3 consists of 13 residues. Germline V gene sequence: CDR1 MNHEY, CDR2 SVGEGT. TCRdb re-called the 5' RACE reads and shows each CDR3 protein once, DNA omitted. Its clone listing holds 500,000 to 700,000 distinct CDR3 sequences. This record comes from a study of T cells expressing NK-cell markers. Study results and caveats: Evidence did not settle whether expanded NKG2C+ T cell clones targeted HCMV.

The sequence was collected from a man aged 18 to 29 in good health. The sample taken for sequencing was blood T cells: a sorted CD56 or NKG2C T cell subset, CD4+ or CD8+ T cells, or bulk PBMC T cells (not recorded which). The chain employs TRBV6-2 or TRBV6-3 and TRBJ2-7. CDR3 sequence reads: CASSWAATYEQYF.